This paragraph reports one T cell receptor (beta chain). Its antigen remains unidentified. This sample stems from a study of PD-L1 blockade in urothelial cancer. Study at large: Male sex and bladder-origin urothelial cancer characterized about nine tenths of the roughly 29 patients. The researchers analyzed blood 3 weeks (second dose) and 6 weeks after treatment start. Findings and limits, study-wide: Patients with below-median pretreatment blood clonality survived longer.

The CDR3 consists of 15 residues. After removal of 5 bases from V and 8 bases from J, the junction contained 11 bases not matched to a gene. Germline V gene data show CDR1 as SGHDT and CDR2 as YYEEEE. Using immunoSEQ multiplex PCR, the repertoire was profiled, and TCRdb retains in-frame clones only, with some absent. The data show around 49,000 clones, more than 75% seen once. Time point in this sample: peripheral blood 6 weeks after treatment start. For each patient, 1 to 8 samples were obtained, pretreatment and on-treatment. This chain links TRBV5-6 with TRBJ2-1; 9 bases match TRBD1. This sample comprised PBMCs, obtained around atezolizumab (anti-PD-L1) treatment. This sequence originates from a man aged 55 to 70 with urothelial cancer. CDR3 nucleotide sequence: TGTGCCAGCAGGCCGCTCCGGGACAGGGTCGATGAGCAGTTCTTC. Translated: CASRPLRDRVDEQFF.